The 15 T cell receptor beta chains listed next were all sequenced from one sample in a study of blood T cells in healthy people across ages. Combining a sample-barcoded 5' primer with a J-beta primer mix, a second PCR ran for about 7 to 11 cycles. TCRdb re-called the 5' RACE reads with MiXCR, one entry per CDR3 protein. The sample carries roughly 680,000 distinct CDR3 sequences, around 52% recorded once. Sequenced: blood. All receptors come from a woman aged 80 or over in good health.

This clonotype was counted ten times or more. This sequence joins TRBV3-1 and TRBJ2-7, with 8 positions matching TRBD2. Trimming took 4 bases from V and 0 from J; bases not matched to a gene: 2. The CDR3 has 14 residues. Germline V gene data show CDR1 as LGHDT and CDR2 as YNNKEL (reference sequence). The CDR3 protein is CASSLTSASYEQYF. The CDR3 nucleotides read TGTGCCAGCAGCCTGACTAGCGCCTCCTACGAGCAGTACTTC.

This chain links TRBV2 with TRBJ1-6; D is perhaps TRBD1 (5 bases). The length of the CDR3 is 15 residues. Germline V gene data show CDR1 as SNHLY and CDR2 as FYNNEI. The ends were cut back, 6 bases at V and 5 bases at J, with 14 bases in the middle. DNA for the CDR3: TGTGCCAGCAGGACGGGGCCTATAAATAATTCACCCCTCCACTTT. Protein: CASRTGPINNSPLHF.

This clonotype appeared a few times. This may stem from a read error, because a much larger clone lies one nucleotide away. The chain carries TRBV19 and TRBJ2-1; perhaps TRBD2 as D (5 bases). Matching the DNA end better, TRBJ2-7 makes the J call doubtful. The CDR3 has 13 residues. CDR1 is LNHDA and CDR2 is SQIVND in the germline V gene (reference sequence). The CDR3 DNA sequence: TGTGCCAGCGGGGTTAGCTCCTACAATGAGCAGTACTTC. Amino acid sequence: CASGVSSYNEQYF.

This sequence joins TRBV6-2 or TRBV6-3 and TRBJ2-4; TRBD1 aligns across 7 bases. Unmatched junction bases numbered 8, after V lost 5 bases and J lost 7 bases. The CDR3 contains 14 residues. Germline loops: CDR1 MNHEY, CDR2 SVGEGT. The CDR3 loop is CASSPPPGQNIQYF. CDR3 nucleotides: TGTGCCAGCAGTCCCCCCCCGGGACAGAACATTCAGTACTTC.

This chain joins TRBV7-9 and TRBJ2-2; 7 bases are shared with TRBD2. V dropped 4 bases and J dropped 3; count of bases not matched to a gene: 8. The V gene's germline CDR1 is SEHNR and CDR2 FQNEAQ (reference sequence). The CDR3 contains 16 residues. The CDR3 nucleotides read TGTGCCAGCAGCTCCTTTATGGCGGGAGACACCGGGGAGCTGTTTTTT. Translated, it gives CASSSFMAGDTGELFF.

This clonotype was counted a single time. This chain joins TRBV6-5 and TRBJ2-7; 7 bases are shared with TRBD1. V was pared by 2 bases and J by 4 bases, with 11 bases of the junction left unmatched. The CDR3 spans 16 residues. CDR1 and CDR2 (germline): MNHEY, SVGAGI. CDR3 sequence: CASSYGWDSVQYEQYF. The CDR3 coding sequence is TGTGCCAGCAGTTACGGCTGGGACAGTGTTCAATACGAGCAGTACTTC.

The rearrangement joins TRBV24-1 to TRBJ2-3, with 7 bases matching TRBD2. This CDR3 is built from 16 residues. Germline CDR1 reads KGHDR; CDR2 reads SFDVKD. V shed 5 bases, J shed 0 bases, and the junction held 7 bases outside the gene matches. The CDR3 spells CATSVPSGTSTDTQYF. DNA for the CDR3: TGTGCCACCAGTGTGCCTAGCGGAACTAGCACAGATACGCAGTATTTT.

This chain connects TRBV12-3 or TRBV12-4 to TRBJ2-7, with 12 bases fitting TRBD2. Unmatched junction bases numbered 7, after V lost 7 bases and J lost 6 bases. The CDR3 is 14 residues long. The CDR3 is CASTQLAGGREQYF. Written as DNA, the CDR3 is TGTGCCAGCACCCAACTAGCGGGAGGCCGCGAGCAGTACTTC.

This clonotype came up a few times. This chain's CDR3 is CSAKNSGSMETQYF. CDR3 nucleotide sequence: TGCAGTGCTAAAAATAGCGGGAGCATGGAGACCCAGTACTTC. This sequence joins TRBV20-1 and TRBJ2-7, with 9 positions matching TRBD2. Matching the DNA end better, TRBJ2-5 makes the J call doubtful. This CDR3 is 14 amino acids long. The germline CDR1 and CDR2 sequences are DFQATT and SNEGSKA (reference sequence).

A few counts support this clonotype. Being one base from a much bigger clone, this may be a read error. The chain is built from TRBV12-3 or TRBV12-4 and TRBJ1-2, with a possible D match to TRBD1 (5 bases). There are 12 residues in the CDR3. Trimming shortened V by 7 bases and J by 9 bases, and 15 bases separated the two germline ends. Here the CDR3 reads CASIFMGGSYTF. The CDR3 region has the DNA TGTGCCAGCATTTTCATGGGGGGGAGCTACACCTTC.

For this clonotype: A much bigger clone sits one base away, suggesting this may be a read error. J is TRBJ2-1 and V is TRBV12-3 or TRBV12-4; 8 bases are shared with TRBD2. The V gene end was trimmed by 7 bases and the J gene end by 6 bases; junction bases not matched to a gene: 11. The CDR3 runs to 15 residues. CDR3 sequence: CASIEISGVINEQFF. DNA of the CDR3: TGTGCCAGCATCGAGATTAGCGGGGTTATCAATGAGCAGTTCTTC.

V usage is TRBV27 and J usage is TRBJ1-6, with D perhaps TRBD1 (6 bases). The V end was cut by 7 bases, the J end by 6 bases, with 19 bases between. The CDR3 contains 16 residues. Germline V gene lookup returns CDR1 MNHEY and CDR2 SMNVEV (reference sequence). Written as DNA, the CDR3 is TGTGCCAGCACCATGGGGGCAGTTGCCCTTAATTCACCCCTCCACTTT. This encodes CASTMGAVALNSPLHF.

V is TRBV20-1 and J is TRBJ2-3, with 7 bases aligning to TRBD1. V was pared by 0 bases and J by 2 bases, with 8 bases of the junction left unmatched. The CDR3 has 16 amino acids. CDR1 and CDR2 (germline): DFQATT, SNEGSKA (reference sequence). CDR3 region: CSARDERGQDTDTQYF. CDR3 nucleotide sequence: TGCAGTGCTAGAGATGAGAGGGGGCAAGACACAGATACGCAGTATTTT.

In its sample, this clonotype was seen once. A much larger clone is a single base away; this may be a read error. The genes are TRBV15 and TRBJ2-3; D is ambiguous. The germline gives CDR1 LNHNV, CDR2 YYDKDF (reference sequence). V was shortened by 3 bases and J by 0 bases, with 4 bases between the two germline ends. CDR3 length equals 13 residues. CDR3 DNA: TGTGCCACCAGCAGGAGCAGCACAGATACGCAGTATTTT. Residues: CATSRSSTDTQYF.

The chain recombines TRBV15 with TRBJ2-7; D may match TRBD1 or TRBD2 (5 bases each). V was cut by 3 bases and J by 3 bases, with 18 bases left in between. The CDR3 sequence is 16 residues long. Per germline, CDR1 LNHNV and CDR2 YYDKDF (reference sequence). CDR3 sequence reads: CATSRTGAGIFYEQYF. CDR3 sequence (DNA): TGTGCCACCAGCAGGACCGGGGCAGGGATCTTCTACGAGCAGTACTTC.